This T cell receptor (beta chain) was observed in a study of T cell repertoires in cytomegalovirus infection. Overall study context: TCR beta signatures that were public indicated CMV infection and matching HLA type.

This clonotype appeared many times. Its antigen is as yet unknown. With 2 bases clipped from V and 0 bases from J, the junction kept 4 bases outside the gene matches. Germline values: CDR1 SGHVS, CDR2 FQNEAQ. CDR3 length: 16 residues. Study-level findings and limits: Summed frequency of public TCR beta families distinguished CMV carriers with the relevant HLA. Across the ex vivo response, the dominant clonotypes were HLA-C-restricted CMV-specific TCR beta clonotypes.

TCRdb reprocessed the reads with MiXCR, giving one entry per CDR3 protein. The sample shows hundreds of thousands of distinct CDR3 sequences, 24% of them seen only once. This clonotype was sampled from a human donor in good health (CMV status not recorded). Some clones in this sample may be carry-over from other donors' samples. The J gene is TRBJ1-5, the V gene TRBV7-8; 7 nucleotides align to TRBD1. The specimen was CD8+ T cells from PBMCs. The CDR3 DNA sequence: TGTGCCAGCAGCTTACCCGACAGGGTTAGCAATCAGCCCCAGCATTTT. This codes for CASSLPDRVSNQPQHF.